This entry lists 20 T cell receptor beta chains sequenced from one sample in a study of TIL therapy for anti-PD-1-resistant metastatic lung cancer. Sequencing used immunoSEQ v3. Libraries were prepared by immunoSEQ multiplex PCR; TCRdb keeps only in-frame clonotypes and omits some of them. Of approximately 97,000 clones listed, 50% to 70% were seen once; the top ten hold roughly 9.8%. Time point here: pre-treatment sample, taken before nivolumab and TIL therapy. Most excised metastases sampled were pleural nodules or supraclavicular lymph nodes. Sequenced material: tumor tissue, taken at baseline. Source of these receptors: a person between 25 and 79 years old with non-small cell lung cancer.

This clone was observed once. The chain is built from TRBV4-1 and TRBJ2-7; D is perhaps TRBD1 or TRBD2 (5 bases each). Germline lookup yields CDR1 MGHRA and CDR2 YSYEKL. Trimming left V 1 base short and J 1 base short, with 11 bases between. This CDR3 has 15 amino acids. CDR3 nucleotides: TGCGCCAGCAGCCAAGTTGGGGGTATGTCCTACGAGCAGTACTTC. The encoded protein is CASSQVGGMSYEQYF.

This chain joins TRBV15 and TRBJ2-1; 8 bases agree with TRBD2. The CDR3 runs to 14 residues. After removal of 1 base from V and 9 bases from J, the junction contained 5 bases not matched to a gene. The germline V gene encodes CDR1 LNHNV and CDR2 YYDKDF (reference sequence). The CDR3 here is CATSRAGTSGEQFF. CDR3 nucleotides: TGTGCCACCAGCAGAGCCGGGACTAGTGGTGAGCAGTTCTTC.

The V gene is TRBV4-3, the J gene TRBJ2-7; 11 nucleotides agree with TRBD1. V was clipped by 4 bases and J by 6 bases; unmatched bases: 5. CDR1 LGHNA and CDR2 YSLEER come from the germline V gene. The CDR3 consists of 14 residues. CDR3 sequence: CASSLWTGGGEQYF. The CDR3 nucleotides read TGCGCCAGCAGCCTTTGGACAGGGGGCGGCGAGCAGTACTTC.

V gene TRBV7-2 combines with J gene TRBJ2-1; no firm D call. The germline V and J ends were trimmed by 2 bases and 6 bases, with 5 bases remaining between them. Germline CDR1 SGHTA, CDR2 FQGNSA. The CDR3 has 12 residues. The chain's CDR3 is CASSLMTNEQFF. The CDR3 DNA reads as TGTGCCAGCAGCTTAATGACCAATGAGCAGTTCTTC.

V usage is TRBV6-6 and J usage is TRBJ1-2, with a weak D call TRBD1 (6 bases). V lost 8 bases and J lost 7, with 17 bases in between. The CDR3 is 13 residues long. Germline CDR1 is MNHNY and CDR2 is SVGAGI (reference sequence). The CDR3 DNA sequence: TGTGCCAGCTCATACGAGACAGGACGTGGCTACACCTTC. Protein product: CASSYETGRGYTF.

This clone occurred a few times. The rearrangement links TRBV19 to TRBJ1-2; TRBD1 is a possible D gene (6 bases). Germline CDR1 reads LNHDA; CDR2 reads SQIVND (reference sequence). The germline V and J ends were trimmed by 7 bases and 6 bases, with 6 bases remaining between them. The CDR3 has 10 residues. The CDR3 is CASNRDGYTF. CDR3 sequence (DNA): TGTGCCAGTAACAGGGATGGCTACACCTTC.

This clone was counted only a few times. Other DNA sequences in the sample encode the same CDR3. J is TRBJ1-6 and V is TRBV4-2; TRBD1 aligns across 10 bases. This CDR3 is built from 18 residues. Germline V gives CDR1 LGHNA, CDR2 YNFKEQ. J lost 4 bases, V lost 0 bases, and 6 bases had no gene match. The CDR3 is CASSQDGGQGSYNSPLHF. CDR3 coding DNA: TGTGCCAGCAGCCAAGACGGGGGACAGGGGTCTTATAATTCACCCCTCCACTTT.

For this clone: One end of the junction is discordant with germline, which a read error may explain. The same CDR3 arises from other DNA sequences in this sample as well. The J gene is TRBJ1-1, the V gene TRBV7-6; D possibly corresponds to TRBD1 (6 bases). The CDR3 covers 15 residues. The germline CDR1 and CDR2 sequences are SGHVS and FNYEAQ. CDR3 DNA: TGTGCCAGCAGCTTAGTTTCAGGGGCAGGCACTGAAGCTTTTTTT. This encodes CASSLVSGAGTEAFF.

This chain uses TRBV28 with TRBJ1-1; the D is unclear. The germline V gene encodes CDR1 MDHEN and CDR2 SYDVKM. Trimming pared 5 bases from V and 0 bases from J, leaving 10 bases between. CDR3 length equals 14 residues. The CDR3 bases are TGTGCCAGCAGTCCTAGCTTCATGAACACTGAAGCTTTCTTT. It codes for CASSPSFMNTEAFF.

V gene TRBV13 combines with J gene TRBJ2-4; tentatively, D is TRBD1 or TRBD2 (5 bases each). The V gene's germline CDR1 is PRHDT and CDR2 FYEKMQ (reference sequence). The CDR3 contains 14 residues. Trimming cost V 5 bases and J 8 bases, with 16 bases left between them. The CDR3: CASSTRGERDIQYF. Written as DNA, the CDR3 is TGTGCCAGCAGCACTCGAGGGGAGAGGGACATTCAGTACTTC. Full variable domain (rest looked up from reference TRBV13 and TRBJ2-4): AAGVIQSPRHLIKEKRETATLKCYPIPRHDTVYWYQQGPGQDPQFLISFYEKMQSDKGSIPDRFSAQQFSDYHSELNMSSLELGDSALYFCASSTRGERDIQYFGAGTRLSVL.

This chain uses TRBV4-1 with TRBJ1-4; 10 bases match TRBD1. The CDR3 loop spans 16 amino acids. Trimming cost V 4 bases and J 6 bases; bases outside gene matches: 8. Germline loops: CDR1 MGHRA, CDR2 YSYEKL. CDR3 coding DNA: TGCGCCAGCAGCCTCTCCGGGACAGGGGCAGATGAAAAACTGTTTTTT. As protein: CASSLSGTGADEKLFF.

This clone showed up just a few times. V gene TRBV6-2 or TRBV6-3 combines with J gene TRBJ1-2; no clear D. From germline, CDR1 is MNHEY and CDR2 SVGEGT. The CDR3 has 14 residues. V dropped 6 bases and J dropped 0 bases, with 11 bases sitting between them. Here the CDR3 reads CASSPPSSNYGYTF. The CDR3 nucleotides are TGTGCCAGCAGCCCACCTTCATCTAACTATGGCTACACCTTC.

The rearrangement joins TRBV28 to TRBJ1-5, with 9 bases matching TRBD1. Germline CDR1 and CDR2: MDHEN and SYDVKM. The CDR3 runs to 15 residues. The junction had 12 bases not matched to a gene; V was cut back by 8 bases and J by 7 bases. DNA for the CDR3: TGTGCCAGCCTCCAGGTGACAGGGGGGGAACAGCCCCAGCATTTT. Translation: CASLQVTGGEQPQHF.

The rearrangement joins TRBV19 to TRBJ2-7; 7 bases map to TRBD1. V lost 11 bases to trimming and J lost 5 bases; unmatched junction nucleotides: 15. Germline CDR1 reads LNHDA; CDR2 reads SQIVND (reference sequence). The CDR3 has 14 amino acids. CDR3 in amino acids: CAAAGRTGKHEQYF. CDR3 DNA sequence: TGTGCCGCCGCCGGTCGGACAGGAAAGCACGAGCAGTACTTC. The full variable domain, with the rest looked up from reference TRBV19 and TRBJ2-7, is DGGITQSPKYLFRKEGQNVTLSCEQNLNHDAMYWYRQDPGQGLRLIYYSQIVNDFQKGDIAEGYSVSREKKESFPLTVTSAQKNPTAFYLCAAAGRTGKHEQYFGPGTRLTVT.

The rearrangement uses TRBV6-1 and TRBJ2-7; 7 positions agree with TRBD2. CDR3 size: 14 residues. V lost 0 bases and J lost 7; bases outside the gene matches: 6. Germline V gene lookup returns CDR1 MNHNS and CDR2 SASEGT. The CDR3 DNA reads TGTGCCAGCAGTGAAGCTGGACTAGTGGTTGAGCAGTACTTC. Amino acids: CASSEAGLVVEQYF.

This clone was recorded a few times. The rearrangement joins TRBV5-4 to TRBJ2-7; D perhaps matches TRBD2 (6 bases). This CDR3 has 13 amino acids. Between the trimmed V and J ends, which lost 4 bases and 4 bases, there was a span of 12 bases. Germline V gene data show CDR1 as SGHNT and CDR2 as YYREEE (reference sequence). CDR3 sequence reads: CASSQKAGYEQYF. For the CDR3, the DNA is TGTGCCAGCAGCCAGAAAGCGGGTTACGAGCAGTACTTC.

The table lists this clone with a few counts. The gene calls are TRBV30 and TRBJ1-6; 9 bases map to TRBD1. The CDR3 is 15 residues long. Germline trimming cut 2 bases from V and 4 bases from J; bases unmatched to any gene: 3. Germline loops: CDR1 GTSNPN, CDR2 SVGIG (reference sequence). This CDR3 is CAWSKGTGYNSPLHF. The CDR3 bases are TGTGCCTGGAGTAAGGGGACAGGGTATAATTCACCCCTCCACTTT.

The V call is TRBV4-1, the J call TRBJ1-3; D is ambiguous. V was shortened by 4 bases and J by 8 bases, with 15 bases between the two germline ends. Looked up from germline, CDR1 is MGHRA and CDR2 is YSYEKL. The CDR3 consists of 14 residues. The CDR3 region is CASSRPLNPDTIYF. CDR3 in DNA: TGCGCCAGCAGCCGGCCTCTAAACCCAGACACCATATATTTT.

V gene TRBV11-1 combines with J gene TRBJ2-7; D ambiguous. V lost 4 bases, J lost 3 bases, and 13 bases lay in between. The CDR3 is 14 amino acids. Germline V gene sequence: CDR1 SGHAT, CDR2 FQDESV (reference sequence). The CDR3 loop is CASSSDSGNYEQYF. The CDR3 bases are TGTGCCAGCAGCTCCGACTCTGGGAACTACGAGCAGTACTTC.

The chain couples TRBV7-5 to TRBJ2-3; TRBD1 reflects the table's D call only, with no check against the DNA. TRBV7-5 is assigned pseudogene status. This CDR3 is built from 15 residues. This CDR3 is CARSPRQVLKDTQYF. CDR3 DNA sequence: TGTGCCAGAAGCCCTCGGCAGGTCCTTAAAGATACGCAGTATTTT.